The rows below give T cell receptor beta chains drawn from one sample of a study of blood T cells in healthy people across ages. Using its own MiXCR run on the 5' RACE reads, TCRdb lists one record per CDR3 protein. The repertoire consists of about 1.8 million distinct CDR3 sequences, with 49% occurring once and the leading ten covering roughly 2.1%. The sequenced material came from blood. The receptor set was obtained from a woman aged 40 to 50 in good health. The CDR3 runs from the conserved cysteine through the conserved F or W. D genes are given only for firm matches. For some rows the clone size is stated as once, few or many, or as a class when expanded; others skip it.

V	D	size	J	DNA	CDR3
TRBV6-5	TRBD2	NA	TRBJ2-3	TGTGCCAGTGCCGAAGCGGGGGGCACAGATACGCAGTATTTT	CASAEAGGTDTQYF
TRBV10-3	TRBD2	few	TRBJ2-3	TGTGCCATCAGTGCTAGCGGGGGGGCGATGGCCATGGATACGCAGTATTTT	CAISASGGAMAMDTQYF
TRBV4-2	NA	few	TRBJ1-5	TGTGCCAGCAGCCAAGATCCCGGGTCCGGTCAGCCCCAGCATTTT	CASSQDPGSGQPQHF
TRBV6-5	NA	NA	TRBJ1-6	TGTGCCAGCAGTTACAGGGAAGGATCACCCCTCCACTTT	CASSYREGSPLHF
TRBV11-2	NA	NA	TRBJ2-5	TGTGCCGGCAGCTTAACCGGTTTTGGGGGCCCCCCACAAGAGACCCAGTACTTC	CAGSLTGFGGPPQETQYF
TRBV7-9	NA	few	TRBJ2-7	TGTGCCAGCAGCTTTATCCCCCCCGAGGGGGACTCCTACGAGCAGTACTTC	CASSFIPPEGDSYEQYF
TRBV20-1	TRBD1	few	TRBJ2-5	TGCAGTGCTTGGACAGGGAGGGAGACCCAGTACTTC	CSAWTGRETQYF
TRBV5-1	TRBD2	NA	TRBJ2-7	TGCGCCAGCAGCTCCGGACTAGCGGGGGCCCCCTCCTACGAGCAGTACTTC	CASSSGLAGAPSYEQYF
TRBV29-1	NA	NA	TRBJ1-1	TGCAGCGTTGATAGCATGAACACTGAAGCTTTCTTT	CSVDSMNTEAFF
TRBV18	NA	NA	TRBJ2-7	TGTACCAGCTCACCACGCGAACGGAACGAGCAGTACTTC	CTSSPRERNEQYF
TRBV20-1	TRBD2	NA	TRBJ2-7	TGCAGTGCTACTAGCGGGGCATCGGACGAGCAGTACTTC	CSATSGASDEQYF
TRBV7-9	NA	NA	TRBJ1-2	TGTGCCAGCAGCGACGACAAGTATGGCTACACCTTC	CASSDDKYGYTF
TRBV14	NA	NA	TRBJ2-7	TGTGCCAGCAGCCAATCAGCCTTCGGGGCCGAGCAGTACTTC	CASSQSAFGAEQYF
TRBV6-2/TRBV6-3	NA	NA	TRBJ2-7	TGTGCCAGCAGTTACTCACAGAGGCACACCACCTACGAGCAGTACTTC	CASSYSQRHTTYEQYF